This T cell receptor beta chain was identified in a study of CD8 T cells in Susac syndrome. Findings of the study overall: Regarding the TCR sequencing and HLA analysis, the study admitted that a relatively small number of individuals were involved.

CDR3 length equals 14 residues. Losses at the gene ends were 6 bases for V and 5 bases for J; bases not matched to a gene: 4. The germline CDR1 and CDR2 sequences are ENHRY and SYGVKD. CD8+ and CD4+ T cells circulating in blood were sequenced for TCR beta. Both CD4+ and CD8+ T cells were negatively isolated, and TEMRA cells underwent FACS enrichment. In the case of this clonotype: Its antigen is still unknown.

About 0.45 to 1 ug RNA was reverse transcribed with random hexamers. TCRdb redid the calling of the immunoSEQ multiplex PCR reads with MiXCR, one entry per CDR3 protein. The sample shows around 79,000 distinct CDR3 sequences, about 95% of them seen only once. The receptor's source is a human donor with multiple sclerosis. The sequencing sample was made of CD8+ T cells from PBMCs. This rearrangement joins TRBV10-3 to TRBJ2-1; 10 bases map to TRBD2. In DNA, the CDR3 is TGTGCCATCAGCAGGACTAGCGGTCACAATGAGCAGTTCTTC. This encodes CAISRTSGHNEQFF.